These 30 T cell receptor beta chains were sequenced from one sample in a study of cytomegalovirus exposure and HLA in healthy donors. The PCR was carried out with 60 Vbeta primers and 13 Jbeta primers. Only in-frame clones appear in the TCRdb table, and some are missing; sequencing was by immunoSEQ multiplex PCR. In the table there are about 140,000 clones, 65% to 80% of which are singletons. Sequencing used PBMCs. The source of these receptors is a man in his forties in good health and CMV-seronegative.

The chain has TRBV5-6 and TRBJ2-2; 11 bases agree with TRBD1. Losses at the gene ends were 4 bases for V and 5 bases for J; bases not matched to a gene: 4. The CDR3 contains 15 residues. Germline assignment: CDR1 SGHDT and CDR2 YYEEEE. The CDR3 spells CASSGQGAVTGELFF. Here the CDR3 DNA reads TGTGCCAGCAGCGGACAGGGGGCTGTTACCGGGGAGCTGTTTTTT. The full variable domain, in which reference TRBV5-6 and TRBJ2-2 provide the parts outside the CDR3, is DAGVTQSPTHLIKTRGQQVTLRCSPKSGHDTVSWYQQALGQGPQFIFQYYEEEERQRGNFPDRFSGHQFPNYSSELNVNALLLGDSALYLCASSGQGAVTGELFFGEGSRLTVL.

V usage is TRBV30 and J usage is TRBJ2-1, with 8 positions matching TRBD2. Germline values: CDR1 GTSNPN, CDR2 SVGIG (reference sequence). The CDR3 is made up of 13 amino acids. V gave up 3 bases and J gave up 6 bases; unmatched junction bases: 4. This CDR3 reads CAWSKGLGNEQFF. The DNA for the CDR3 is TGTGCCTGGAGCAAGGGACTAGGCAATGAGCAGTTCTTC.

This chain joins TRBV2 and TRBJ1-5; the D gene is possibly TRBD1 (6 bases). Trimming shortened V by 5 bases and J by 3 bases, and 14 bases separated the two germline ends. Germline CDR1 reads SNHLY; CDR2 reads FYNNEI. CDR3 length equals 15 residues. The CDR3: CASSLDRIPNQPQHF. In DNA, the CDR3 is TGTGCCAGCAGTCTCGACAGGATCCCCAATCAGCCCCAGCATTTT.

The genes are TRBV2 and TRBJ1-5; 7 nucleotides align to TRBD1. Germline V lookup: CDR1 SNHLY, CDR2 FYNNEI. V lost 7 bases and J lost 3; bases outside the gene matches: 3. There are 13 residues in the CDR3. The CDR3 bases are TGTGCCAGCAAGGACAGGACCAATCAGCCCCAGCATTTT. Translation: CASKDRTNQPQHF. Full variable domain (rest looked up from reference TRBV2 and TRBJ1-5): EPEVTQTPSHQVTQMGQEVILRCVPISNHLYFYWYRQILGQKVEFLVSFYNNEISEKSEIFDDQFSVERPDGSNFTLKIRSTKLEDSAMYFCASKDRTNQPQHFGDGTRLSIL.

V usage is TRBV14 and J usage is TRBJ1-4; TRBD1 is a possible D gene (5 bases). The ends were cut back, 3 bases at V and 7 bases at J, with 12 bases in the middle. Germline CDR1 is SGHDN and CDR2 is FVKESK. The CDR3 contains 14 residues. The CDR3 is CASSHQGGFEKLFF. The CDR3 region has the DNA TGTGCCAGCAGCCATCAGGGTGGCTTTGAAAAACTGTTTTTT.

CDR3 in amino acids: CASRPTGTGDENEQYF. The CDR3 coding sequence is TGTGCAAGTCGCCCCACCGGGACAGGGGATGAAAACGAGCAGTACTTC. This sequence joins TRBV12-2 and TRBJ2-7; TRBD1 reflects the table's D call only, with no check against the DNA. TRBV12-2 is noted as a pseudogene. This CDR3 contains 16 residues.

This rearrangement joins TRBV7-9 to TRBJ1-3; no clear D gene. The V gene lost 4 bases and the J gene lost 1 base, with 8 bases spanning the gap. From germline, CDR1 is SEHNR and CDR2 FQNEAQ (reference sequence). This CDR3 is 14 amino acids long. This chain's CDR3 is CASSSAGSGNTIYF. CDR3 nucleotides: TGTGCCAGCAGCTCCGCCGGGTCTGGAAACACCATATATTTT.

This chain links TRBV4-2 with TRBJ1-1, with 10 bases lining up with TRBD1. CDR1 LGHNA and CDR2 YNFKEQ come from the germline V gene. V shed 3 bases and J 1 base; nucleotides not matched to a gene: 2. The CDR3 covers 15 residues. The chain's CDR3 is CASSHRDRGNTEAFF. CDR3 DNA: TGTGCCAGCAGCCATCGGGACAGGGGGAACACTGAAGCTTTCTTT.

The genes are TRBV30 and TRBJ2-1; 12 bases are a match to TRBD2. This CDR3 is 21 amino acids long. V lost 6 bases, J lost 5 bases, and 26 bases stayed unmatched. Germline CDR1 is GTSNPN and CDR2 is SVGIG (reference sequence). As DNA, the CDR3 is TGTGCCTGCAAAGGCCCTGGGGCTAGCGGGAGGGCTCCATTCTCAAACAATGAGCAGTTCTTC. The encoded protein is CACKGPGASGRAPFSNNEQFF.

This chain uses TRBV7-9 with TRBJ1-2, with a weak D call TRBD1 (6 bases). The CDR3 is 14 residues long. CDR1 and CDR2 from the germline V gene are SEHNR and FQNEAQ (reference sequence). V was clipped by 4 bases and J by 1 base, with 10 bases between them. CDR3 amino acids: CASSSGTINYGYTF. Written as DNA, the CDR3 is TGTGCCAGCAGCTCCGGGACAATTAACTATGGCTACACCTTC.

The chain combines TRBV29-1 with TRBJ1-1, with D possibly being TRBD1 (6 bases). The CDR3 runs 14 residues. CDR1 and CDR2 (germline): SQVTM, ANQGSEA. Trimming removed 4 bases from V and 2 bases from J, with 14 bases in between. The CDR3 sequence is CSVGPTGTNTEAFF. DNA for the CDR3: TGCAGCGTTGGACCTACAGGGACCAACACTGAAGCTTTCTTT.

This clone has only a few counts. This chain connects TRBV9 to TRBJ2-7; 9 bases are a match to TRBD2. From germline, CDR1 is SGDLS and CDR2 YYNGEE. The CDR3 sequence is 16 residues long. Trimming removed 0 bases from V and 2 bases from J; junction bases left unmatched: 6. The CDR3 coding sequence is TGTGCCAGCAGCGTAGATGCGGGGGGGCCCACCTACGAGCAGTACTTC. Protein: CASSVDAGGPTYEQYF. Supplemented by reference TRBV9 and TRBJ2-7, the full variable domain reads DSGVTQTPKHLITATGQRVTLRCSPRSGDLSVYWYQQSLDQGLQFLIQYYNGEERAKGNILERFSAQQFPDLHSELNLSSLELGDSALYFCASSVDAGGPTYEQYFGPGTRLTVT.

CDR3 in DNA: TGTGCCAGCAGCTTAGCGGGGTCGGGGTACGAGCAGTACTTC. Amino acid sequence: CASSLAGSGYEQYF. The chain couples TRBV7-8 to TRBJ2-7, with a possible D match to TRBD2 (5 bases). CDR3 size: 14 residues. Trimming cost V 0 bases and J 4 bases, with 10 bases left between them. Germline assignment: CDR1 SGHVS and CDR2 FQNEAQ.

The chain is built from TRBV5-1 and TRBJ2-5; the match to TRBD2 covers 8 bases. The V gene's germline CDR1 is SGHRS and CDR2 YFSETQ. V trimming: 3 bases; J trimming: 11 bases; junction bases outside the gene matches: 12. This CDR3 comprises 14 residues. The CDR3 here is CASSWSGGPGEQYF. Here the CDR3 DNA reads TGCGCCAGCAGCTGGAGCGGGGGCCCCGGGGAGCAGTACTTC.

The rearrangement links TRBV4-1 to TRBJ1-4; 9 bases match TRBD1. The V segment lost 1 base and the J segment 7 bases; nucleotides outside the gene matches: 4. The CDR3 is 15 amino acids. CDR1 is MGHRA and CDR2 is YSYEKL in the germline V gene. CDR3 amino acids: CASSQGDRDSEKLFF. In DNA form, the CDR3 reads TGCGCCAGCAGCCAAGGGGACAGGGACAGTGAAAAACTGTTTTTT.

This clone was counted between two and nine times. The rearrangement uses TRBV6-6 and TRBJ2-1, with D perhaps matching TRBD1 (6 bases). V was clipped by 2 bases and J by 2 bases, with 10 bases between them. This CDR3 spans 15 amino acids. Germline V CDR1 and CDR2: MNHNY, SVGAGI (reference sequence). The CDR3 region is CASSYQAGAYNEQFF. The CDR3 nucleotides are TGTGCCAGCAGTTACCAGGCAGGGGCCTACAATGAGCAGTTCTTC.

CDR3 sequence (DNA): TGTGCCAGAAGCTACGCCGGGACAGGGGAGGGTCAGCCCCAGCATTTT. Protein sequence: CARSYAGTGEGQPQHF. The V call is TRBV5-3, the J call TRBJ1-5; 10 positions match TRBD1. TRBV5-3 belongs to the ORF category, with a function that is uncertain. V lost 3 bases to trimming and J lost 6 bases; unmatched junction nucleotides: 9. This CDR3 has 16 amino acids.

The V call is TRBV6-5, the J call TRBJ1-4, with D possibly being TRBD1 (5 bases). The germline gives CDR1 MNHEY, CDR2 SVGAGI. The V end lost 4 bases, the J end lost 7 bases, and 13 bases lay between the germline ends. The CDR3 runs to 14 residues. As DNA, the CDR3 is TGTGCCAGCAGTTCCCAGGGTATTGTTGAAAAACTGTTTTTT. Translating it yields CASSSQGIVEKLFF.

The chain is built from TRBV5-1 and TRBJ2-1; D is possibly TRBD2 (6 bases). V was shortened by 0 bases and J by 3 bases, with 13 bases between the two germline ends. Germline V lookup: CDR1 SGHRS, CDR2 YFSETQ. The CDR3 is 16 amino acids. The CDR3 bases are TGCGCCAGCAGCTTGGGGGACTTGGGGTTCTACAATGAGCAGTTCTTC. Translating it yields CASSLGDLGFYNEQFF.

The chain couples TRBV29-1 to TRBJ2-7; TRBD1 agrees at 7 bases. In germline, CDR1 is SQVTM, CDR2 ANQGSEA. CDR3 length: 14 residues. V shed 3 bases and J 3 bases; nucleotides not matched to a gene: 8. CDR3 amino acids: CSVEVGTDSYEQYF. CDR3 bases: TGCAGCGTTGAGGTAGGGACAGATAGCTACGAGCAGTACTTC.

The chain employs TRBV30 and TRBJ2-7, with 7 bases lining up with TRBD2. There are 15 residues in the CDR3. CDR1 is GTSNPN and CDR2 is SVGIG in the germline V gene (reference sequence). V dropped 5 bases and J dropped 6; count of bases not matched to a gene: 16. CDR3 coding DNA: TGTGCCTGGTCCTACGGAAGGGGAGGGGCGCCCGAGCAGTACTTC. It encodes CAWSYGRGGAPEQYF.

V usage is TRBV7-9 and J usage is TRBJ1-5; tentatively, D is TRBD1 (5 bases). The CDR3 is made up of 16 amino acids. Looked up from germline, CDR1 is SEHNR and CDR2 is FQNEAQ (reference sequence). The germline V and J ends were trimmed by 5 bases and 3 bases, with 17 bases remaining between them. The CDR3 here is CASSPGVGQINQPQHF. The CDR3 DNA reads TGTGCCAGCAGCCCGGGCGTGGGGCAGATCAATCAGCCCCAGCATTTT.

J is TRBJ2-5 and V is TRBV5-1; tentatively, D is TRBD1 (7 bases). Germline V gives CDR1 SGHRS, CDR2 YFSETQ. V was shortened by 5 bases and J by 1 base, with 15 bases between the two germline ends. This CDR3 is 15 amino acids long. CDR3 sequence (DNA): TGCGCCAGCAGTCCCAGGAGGGACAGCCAAGAGACCCAGTACTTC. This codes for CASSPRRDSQETQYF. The variable domain in full, with the rest retrieved from reference TRBV5-1 and TRBJ2-5, is KAGVTQTPRYLIKTRGQQVTLSCSPISGHRSVSWYQQTPGQGLQFLFEYFSETQRNKGNFPGRFSGRQFSNSRSEMNVSTLELGDSALYLCASSPRRDSQETQYFGPGTRLLVL.

The chain uses TRBV28 and TRBJ2-3; TRBD2 agrees at 8 bases. This CDR3 comprises 14 residues. Germline V gene data show CDR1 as MDHEN and CDR2 as SYDVKM. The trim removed 6 bases at V and 0 bases at J, leaving 2 bases unmatched. The CDR3 protein is CASRIAGSTDTQYF. The CDR3 DNA reads TGTGCCAGCAGGATAGCGGGAAGCACAGATACGCAGTATTTT.

This clone was seen a handful of times. The gene calls are TRBV19 and TRBJ2-7; perhaps TRBD2 as D (5 bases). The CDR3 has 11 residues. The germline V gene has CDR1 LNHDA and CDR2 SQIVND (reference sequence). V dropped 5 bases and J dropped 5 bases, with 7 bases sitting between them. The CDR3 spells CASSAGNEQYF. CDR3 nucleotide sequence: TGTGCCAGTAGTGCGGGTAACGAGCAGTACTTC.

V and J are TRBV2 and TRBJ2-1; 7 nucleotides align to TRBD1. Germline V gene sequence: CDR1 SNHLY, CDR2 FYNNEI. This CDR3 has 18 residues. The J segment lost 1 base and the V segment lost 2 bases, leaving 11 bases of the junction unmatched. CDR3: CASSESAGTVTSYNEQFF. CDR3 nucleotide sequence: TGTGCCAGCAGTGAAAGCGCAGGGACAGTGACTTCCTACAATGAGCAGTTCTTC.

The chain has TRBV5-1 and TRBJ1-2, with D possibly being TRBD1 (5 bases). Trimming removed 2 bases at V and 8 bases at J, with 10 bases between. The CDR3 totals 12 residues. Germline-derived CDR1 and CDR2 are SGHRS and YFSETQ. CDR3 nucleotides: TGCGCCAGCAGCTTCGGGGGTAACGGCTACACCTTC. This sequence encodes CASSFGGNGYTF.

This clone was counted between two and nine times. This chain joins TRBV5-4 and TRBJ2-5; the D gene is possibly TRBD2 (6 bases). The CDR3 is made up of 14 amino acids. The V gene's germline CDR1 is SGHNT and CDR2 YYREEE (reference sequence). With 4 bases removed from V and 7 bases from J, the gap between germline ends came to 17 bases. The CDR3 loop reads CASSPGDGSGTQYF. CDR3 coding DNA: TGTGCCAGCAGCCCGGGGGACGGCTCAGGGACCCAGTACTTC.

This chain joins TRBV30 and TRBJ1-1; 9 bases fit TRBD1. Germline-derived CDR1 and CDR2 are GTSNPN and SVGIG (reference sequence). Germline trimming cut 3 bases from V and 1 base from J; bases unmatched to any gene: 3. The CDR3 runs to 14 residues. The DNA of the CDR3 is TGTGCCTGGAGGGGGGGACAGGGGAACACTGAAGCTTTCTTT. Translating it yields CAWRGGQGNTEAFF. The variable domain in full, with the rest retrieved from reference TRBV30 and TRBJ1-1, is SQTIHQWPATLVQPVGSPLSLECTVEGTSNPNLYWYRQAAGRGLQLLFYSVGIGQISSEVPQNLSASRPQDRQFILSSKKLLLSDSGFYLCAWRGGQGNTEAFFGQGTRLTVV.

V and J are TRBV6-6 and TRBJ2-7, with TRBD2 matching over 8 bases. V lost 6 bases to trimming and J lost 0 bases; unmatched junction nucleotides: 1. The CDR3 has 13 amino acids. The germline CDR1 and CDR2 sequences are MNHNY and SVGAGI (reference sequence). The CDR3 sequence: CASRRGDSYEQYF. The CDR3, as DNA: TGTGCCAGCAGGCGGGGGGACTCCTACGAGCAGTACTTC.